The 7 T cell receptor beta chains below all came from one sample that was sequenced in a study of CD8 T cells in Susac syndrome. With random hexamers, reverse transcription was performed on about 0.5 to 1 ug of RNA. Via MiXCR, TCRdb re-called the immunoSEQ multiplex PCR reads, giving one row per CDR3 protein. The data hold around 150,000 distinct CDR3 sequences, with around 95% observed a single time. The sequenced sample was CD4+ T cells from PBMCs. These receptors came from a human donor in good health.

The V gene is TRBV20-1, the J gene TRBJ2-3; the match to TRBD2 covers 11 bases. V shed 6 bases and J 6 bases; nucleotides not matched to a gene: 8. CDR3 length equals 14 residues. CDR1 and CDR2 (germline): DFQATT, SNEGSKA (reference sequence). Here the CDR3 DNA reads TGCAGTGCCGTAGCGGGGGGGCCCGGGGATACGCAGTATTTT. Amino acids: CSAVAGGPGDTQYF.

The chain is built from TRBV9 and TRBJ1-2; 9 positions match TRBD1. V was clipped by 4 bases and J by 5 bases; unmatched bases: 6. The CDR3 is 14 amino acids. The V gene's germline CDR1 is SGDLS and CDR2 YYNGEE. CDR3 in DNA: TGTGCCAGCAGCCTTGACAGGGGGTGGTATGGCTACACCTTC. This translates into CASSLDRGWYGYTF.

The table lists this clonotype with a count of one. The CDR3 region is CSARVTSGRIDNEQFF. The CDR3 DNA follows: TGCAGTGCTAGAGTAACTAGCGGCCGAATAGACAATGAGCAGTTCTTC. The chain is built from TRBV20-1 and TRBJ2-1; 8 bases agree with TRBD2. This CDR3 region has 16 residues. Trimming cost V 1 base and J 5 bases; bases outside gene matches: 10. CDR1 and CDR2 from the germline V gene are DFQATT and SNEGSKA (reference sequence).

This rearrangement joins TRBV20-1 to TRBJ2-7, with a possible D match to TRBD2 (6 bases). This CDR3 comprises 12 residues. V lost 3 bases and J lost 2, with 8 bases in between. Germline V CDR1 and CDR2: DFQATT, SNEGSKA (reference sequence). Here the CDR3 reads CSARGLAYEQYF. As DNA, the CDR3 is TGCAGTGCTAGGGGACTGGCCTACGAGCAGTACTTC.

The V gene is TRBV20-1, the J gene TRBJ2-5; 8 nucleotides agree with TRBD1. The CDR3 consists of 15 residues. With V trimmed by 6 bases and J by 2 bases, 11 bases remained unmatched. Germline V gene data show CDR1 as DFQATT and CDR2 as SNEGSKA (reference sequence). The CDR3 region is CSARATGATQETQYF. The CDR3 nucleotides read TGCAGTGCCCGCGCGACAGGGGCCACTCAAGAGACCCAGTACTTC.

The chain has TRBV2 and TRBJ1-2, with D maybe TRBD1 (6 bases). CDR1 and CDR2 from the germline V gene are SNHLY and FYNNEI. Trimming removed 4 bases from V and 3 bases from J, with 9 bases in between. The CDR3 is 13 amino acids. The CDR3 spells CASSGGQDYGYTF. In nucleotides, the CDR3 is TGTGCCAGCAGTGGGGGGCAGGACTATGGCTACACCTTC.

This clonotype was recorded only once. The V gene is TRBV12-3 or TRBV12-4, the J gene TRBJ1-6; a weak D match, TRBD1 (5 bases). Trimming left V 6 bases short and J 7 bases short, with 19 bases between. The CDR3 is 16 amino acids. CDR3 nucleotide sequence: TGTGCCAGCAGGCGCTCAGGGAGGGTTTGGAATTCACCCCTCCACTTT. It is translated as CASRRSGRVWNSPLHF.